These 32 T cell receptor beta chains share one sample of origin, sequenced in a study of T cell repertoires in cytomegalovirus infection. Antigens of these TCRs are unknown. TCRdb reprocessed the reads with MiXCR, giving one entry per CDR3 protein. The sample yields about 830,000 distinct CDR3 sequences, approximately 32% seen once. Sequenced here: cultured CD8+ T cells from PBMCs, sampled from culture after CMV antigen stimulation. These receptors all come from a human donor in good health (CMV status not recorded). Some clones in this sample may be carry-over from other donors' samples.

The chain joins TRBV5-1 to TRBJ2-7, with TRBD1 matching over 7 bases. With V trimmed by 4 bases and J by 7 bases, 11 bases remained unmatched. The CDR3 totals 14 residues. Germline V CDR1 and CDR2: SGHRS, YFSETQ. The CDR3 spells CASSVGTDPFEQYF. DNA of the CDR3: TGCGCCAGCAGCGTCGGGACAGACCCCTTTGAGCAGTACTTC.

This clonotype occurred many times. V and J are TRBV7-6 and TRBJ2-1, with a possible D match to TRBD1 (5 bases). The CDR3 consists of 13 residues. The ends were cut back, 4 bases at V and 5 bases at J, with 9 bases in the middle. Germline CDR1 and CDR2: SGHVS and FNYEAQ. The CDR3 sequence: CASSSDMNNEQFF. The CDR3, as DNA: TGTGCCAGCAGCTCGGACATGAACAATGAGCAGTTCTTC.

This clonotype was counted only a few times. This chain uses TRBV27 with TRBJ1-1; D remains ambiguous. Per the germline V gene, CDR1 is MNHEY and CDR2 is SMNVEV (reference sequence). V was pared by 4 bases and J by 1 base, with 10 bases between. This CDR3 spans 14 amino acids. This CDR3 is CASSWAPSNTEAFF. CDR3 sequence (DNA): TGTGCCAGCAGTTGGGCTCCCTCGAACACTGAAGCTTTCTTT.

The count of this clonotype is one. V usage is TRBV19 and J usage is TRBJ2-1; TRBD2 matches 7 bases. This CDR3 contains 18 residues. The V gene end was trimmed by 0 bases and the J gene end by 2 bases; junction bases not matched to a gene: 10. Germline V lookup: CDR1 LNHDA, CDR2 SQIVND (reference sequence). CDR3 in DNA: TGTGCCAGTAGTATAGACCTAACGCGGGGGACCGCCTACAATGAGCAGTTCTTC. Amino acids: CASSIDLTRGTAYNEQFF.

This clonotype was seen only a few times. The chain is built from TRBV6-5 and TRBJ2-1; D unclear. The V end was cut by 2 bases, the J end by 9 bases, with 5 bases between. The CDR3 has 11 residues. Germline loops: CDR1 MNHEY, CDR2 SVGAGI. CDR3 loop: CASSYGVEQFF. CDR3 DNA: TGTGCCAGCAGTTACGGGGTTGAGCAGTTCTTC.

The table lists this clonotype with a few counts. The chain combines TRBV25-1 with TRBJ1-1; a possible D gene is TRBD1 (6 bases). Germline-derived CDR1 and CDR2 are MGHDK and SYGVNS. Trimming stripped 6 bases from V and 6 bases from J, with 29 bases between. The CDR3 sequence is 18 residues long. The CDR3 bases are TGTGCCAGCAGCCAGAATAGAGATTTGAGGACAGCAGGAGCTGAAGCTTTCTTT. Its protein is CASSQNRDLRTAGAEAFF.

This chain links TRBV20-1 with TRBJ2-7; D possibly corresponds to TRBD1 (6 bases). Germline V gene lookup returns CDR1 DFQATT and CDR2 SNEGSKA (reference sequence). This CDR3 contains 12 residues. The V end was cut by 5 bases, the J end by 4 bases, with 12 bases between. The CDR3 loop reads CSAHRVGYEQYF. CDR3 DNA: TGCAGTGCTCACAGGGTGGGTTACGAGCAGTACTTC.

This chain joins TRBV5-6 and TRBJ2-5; 11 bases align to TRBD1. This CDR3 is built from 15 residues. Germline V CDR1 and CDR2: SGHDT, YYEEEE. Germline trimming cut 5 bases from V and 4 bases from J; bases unmatched to any gene: 7. The CDR3 coding sequence is TGTGCCAGCAGTATTTGGACAGGGGGCCTAGAGACCCAGTACTTC. Translated: CASSIWTGGLETQYF.

J is TRBJ1-5 and V is TRBV9, with TRBD1 identical over 7 bases. The V gene end was trimmed by 3 bases and the J gene end by 2 bases; junction bases not matched to a gene: 5. Germline V CDR1 and CDR2: SGDLS, YYNGEE. This CDR3 is built from 15 residues. The CDR3 loop reads CASSETGAGNQPQHF. CDR3 DNA sequence: TGTGCCAGCAGCGAAACAGGGGCGGGCAATCAGCCCCAGCATTTT.

V usage is TRBV18 and J usage is TRBJ1-4; D possibly corresponds to TRBD1 (6 bases). Germline CDR1 KGHSH, CDR2 LQKENI. Trimming shortened V by 2 bases and J by 0 bases, and 13 bases separated the two germline ends. The CDR3 spans 17 residues. CDR3 in DNA: TGTGCCAGCTCACCAAAGACAGGAGATGCAACTAATGAAAAACTGTTTTTT. This encodes CASSPKTGDATNEKLFF.

The chain recombines TRBV19 with TRBJ1-2; no clear D gene. Germline V gives CDR1 LNHDA, CDR2 SQIVND (reference sequence). The CDR3 has 10 amino acids. Trimming left V 10 bases short and J 4 bases short, with 7 bases between. The CDR3 spells CATQAYGYTF. The DNA for the CDR3 is TGTGCCACCCAGGCCTATGGCTACACCTTC. The full variable domain, its missing parts supplied by reference TRBV19 and TRBJ1-2, is DGGITQSPKYLFRKEGQNVTLSCEQNLNHDAMYWYRQDPGQGLRLIYYSQIVNDFQKGDIAEGYSVSREKKESFPLTVTSAQKNPTAFYLCATQAYGYTFGSGTRLTVV.

The gene calls are TRBV12-3 or TRBV12-4 and TRBJ2-1, with D unclear. V dropped 1 base and J dropped 0 bases, with 7 bases sitting between them. The CDR3 loop spans 15 amino acids. CDR3: CASSLESVSYNEQFF. CDR3 DNA: TGTGCCAGCAGTTTAGAGAGCGTCTCCTACAATGAGCAGTTCTTC.

This clonotype was recorded many times. The rearrangement joins TRBV7-6 to TRBJ1-2; 7 nucleotides align to TRBD1. The CDR3 loop spans 13 amino acids. V dropped 4 bases and J dropped 8; count of bases not matched to a gene: 7. Germline CDR1 is SGHVS and CDR2 is FNYEAQ. CDR3: CASSSDRAQGYTF. As DNA, the CDR3 is TGTGCCAGCAGCTCCGACAGGGCTCAAGGCTACACCTTC.

This clonotype was picked up many times. The rearrangement joins TRBV7-9 to TRBJ2-1; D might be TRBD1 or TRBD2, each matching 5 bases. Germline V lookup: CDR1 SEHNR, CDR2 FQNEAQ (reference sequence). Between the trimmed V and J ends, which lost 3 bases and 1 base, there was a span of 22 bases. The CDR3 is made up of 19 amino acids. The CDR3 protein is CASSFRDREPYDSYNEQFF. The CDR3 DNA reads as TGTGCCAGCAGCTTCAGGGACCGCGAACCGTACGATTCCTACAATGAGCAGTTCTTC.

As DNA, the CDR3 is TGTGCCAGCAGTTACCAGGGACACCTCCCCTACAATGAGCAGTTCTTC. Its protein product is CASSYQGHLPYNEQFF. The chain recombines TRBV6-5 with TRBJ2-1; maybe TRBD1 (6 bases). The germline V and J ends were trimmed by 2 bases and 2 bases, with 13 bases remaining between them. The CDR3 contains 16 residues. Germline V gene lookup returns CDR1 MNHEY and CDR2 SVGAGI.

The chain couples TRBV5-4 to TRBJ2-2; D perhaps matches TRBD1 (5 bases). The CDR3 runs 14 residues. CDR1 SGHNT and CDR2 YYREEE come from the germline V gene (reference sequence). V was pared by 2 bases and J by 6 bases, with 11 bases between. CDR3 residues: CASSLDSLSGELFF. The CDR3 DNA follows: TGTGCCAGCAGCTTAGACAGCCTGTCCGGGGAGCTGTTTTTT.

This clonotype was observed a handful of times. The chain uses TRBV5-6 and TRBJ1-6; 7 bases line up with TRBD1. Germline V gene sequence: CDR1 SGHDT, CDR2 YYEEEE. This CDR3 contains 17 residues. After removal of 4 bases from V and 5 bases from J, the junction contained 12 bases not matched to a gene. CDR3 in amino acids: CASSLPYRDRNNSPLHF. The CDR3 DNA sequence: TGTGCCAGCAGCCTCCCATACCGGGACAGAAATAATTCACCCCTCCACTTT.

This clonotype turned up a few times. This chain connects TRBV7-6 to TRBJ2-3, with D possibly being TRBD1 or TRBD2 (5 bases each). This CDR3 contains 16 residues. V lost 4 bases and J lost 4, with 18 bases in between. Per the germline V gene, CDR1 is SGHVS and CDR2 is FNYEAQ. CDR3 nucleotides: TGTGCCAGCAGCTCACCCCGGGACGGTGGCCCAGATACGCAGTATTTT. This sequence encodes CASSSPRDGGPDTQYF.

The chain carries TRBV27 and TRBJ2-3, with 10 positions matching TRBD1. This CDR3 region has 18 residues. With 5 bases clipped from V and 1 base from J, the junction kept 12 bases outside the gene matches. In germline, CDR1 is MNHEY, CDR2 SMNVEV (reference sequence). The CDR3 sequence is CASSPGTGVPPGTDTQYF. The CDR3 coding sequence is TGTGCCAGCAGTCCCGGGACAGGGGTCCCCCCGGGCACAGATACGCAGTATTTT.

The genes are TRBV27 and TRBJ2-3; D unresolved. V lost 2 bases and J lost 3, with 12 bases in between. The CDR3 has 15 amino acids. Per germline, CDR1 MNHEY and CDR2 SMNVEV (reference sequence). The CDR3 DNA is TGTGCCAGCAGTTTAATACACACCGGTACAGATACGCAGTATTTT. This translates into CASSLIHTGTDTQYF.

This clonotype was counted a few times. The chain joins TRBV19 to TRBJ2-1; D is unclear. V was shortened by 8 bases and J by 0 bases, with 11 bases between the two germline ends. The germline gives CDR1 LNHDA, CDR2 SQIVND (reference sequence). CDR3 length: 14 residues. The CDR3 loop is CASQMSISYNEQFF. The CDR3 DNA is TGTGCCAGTCAGATGAGCATCTCCTACAATGAGCAGTTCTTC.

The gene calls are TRBV6-2 or TRBV6-3 and TRBJ2-7; no clear D. The CDR3 consists of 12 residues. The V and J ends lost 7 bases and 3 bases respectively, with 10 bases between them. Germline CDR1 and CDR2: MNHEY and SVGEGT. The CDR3 DNA is TGTGCCAGCACCTCGCCAGGCTACGAGCAGTACGTC. It translates to CASTSPGYEQYV.

This clonotype was observed many times. The chain has TRBV6-2 or TRBV6-3 and TRBJ2-5, with D uncertain. V lost 7 bases to trimming and J lost 2 bases, with 17 bases between them. Germline V gene data show CDR1 as MNHEY and CDR2 as SVGEGT. This CDR3 has 15 residues. The CDR3 DNA follows: TGTGCCAGCAAGGTCAATTTGATGCAGCAAGAGACCCAGTACTTC. Its protein is CASKVNLMQQETQYF.

This clonotype was seen a handful of times. This chain links TRBV6-5 with TRBJ2-5; 7 bases agree with TRBD2. With V trimmed by 4 bases and J by 1 base, 3 bases remained unmatched. Germline V CDR1 and CDR2: MNHEY, SVGAGI. This CDR3 is built from 14 residues. The CDR3 loop reads CASSSGGGQETQYF. CDR3 DNA: TGTGCCAGCAGTTCTGGGGGGGGCCAAGAGACCCAGTACTTC.

The gene calls are TRBV14 and TRBJ2-7; D is perhaps TRBD2 (5 bases). There are 16 residues in the CDR3. Germline-derived CDR1 and CDR2 are SGHDN and FVKESK. Trimming stripped 0 bases from V and 3 bases from J, with 15 bases between. The CDR3 nucleotides read TGTGCCAGCAGCCAAGAGCGTCGGGGTATCTTCTACGAGCAGTACTTC. Translation gives CASSQERRGIFYEQYF.

The chain combines TRBV20-1 with TRBJ2-5; 7 bases agree with TRBD2. The ends lost 6 bases at V and 1 base at J; junction bases unmatched: 8. This CDR3 is 14 amino acids long. Germline CDR1 and CDR2: DFQATT and SNEGSKA (reference sequence). Written as DNA, the CDR3 is TGCAGTGCCCCATTAAGCGGGGCCCAAGAGACCCAGTACTTC. Amino acid sequence: CSAPLSGAQETQYF.

In the case of this clonotype: One end of the junction does not line up with germline, which may come from a read error. The gene calls are TRBV6-2 or TRBV6-3 and TRBJ1-5; tentatively, D is TRBD1 (6 bases). Looked up from germline, CDR1 is MNHEY and CDR2 is SVGEGT. The CDR3 consists of 16 residues. The CDR3 is CANSYGVRGPNQPQHF. CDR3 DNA sequence: TGTGCCAACAGTTACGGGGTCAGGGGTCCCAATCAGCCCCAGCATTTT.

The sample holds a few counts of this clonotype. This chain joins TRBV27 and TRBJ1-1, with 7 bases that match TRBD1. The V segment lost 4 bases and the J segment 5 bases; nucleotides outside the gene matches: 7. This CDR3 contains 14 residues. CDR1 is MNHEY and CDR2 is SMNVEV in the germline V gene (reference sequence). CDR3: CASSYGAGGTEAFF. In nucleotides, the CDR3 is TGTGCCAGCAGTTATGGCGCAGGGGGTACTGAAGCTTTCTTT.

This clonotype was recorded a few times. CDR3 coding DNA: TGTGCCAGCACTGGACAGGGGGCCCCCTACGAGCAGTACGTC. Amino acid sequence: CASTGQGAPYEQYV. This chain connects TRBV28 to TRBJ2-7; 11 bases align to TRBD1. The junction had 4 bases not matched to a gene; V was cut back by 7 bases and J by 2 bases. The germline V gene has CDR1 MDHEN and CDR2 SYDVKM. The CDR3 runs to 14 residues.

This clonotype was seen a handful of times. The V call is TRBV27, the J call TRBJ2-7; 8 bases fit TRBD1. This CDR3 contains 15 residues. J lost 5 bases, V lost 1 base, and 7 bases had no gene match. In germline, CDR1 is MNHEY, CDR2 SMNVEV (reference sequence). The CDR3: CASSLYRGSFDEQYF. The CDR3, as DNA: TGTGCCAGCAGTTTATACAGGGGGTCATTCGACGAGCAGTACTTC.

This clonotype was detected only a few times. This chain uses TRBV6-1 with TRBJ1-5, with D unresolved. CDR3 length equals 17 residues. The germline V gene encodes CDR1 MNHNS and CDR2 SASEGT. Between the trimmed V and J ends, which lost 1 base and 3 bases, there was a span of 16 bases. CDR3 nucleotide sequence: TGTGCCAGCAGTGAAGGAACTTTATGGGCCGACAATCAGCCCCAGCATTTT. This gives the protein CASSEGTLWADNQPQHF.

This clonotype has a count of ten or more. The chain uses TRBV7-9 and TRBJ2-7; D not resolved. V lost 2 bases and J 6 bases, leaving 11 bases between the germline ends. Germline CDR1 SEHNR, CDR2 FQNEAQ (reference sequence). The CDR3 loop spans 13 amino acids. The CDR3 loop is CASSLPTLFEQYF. The CDR3 nucleotides are TGTGCCAGCAGCTTACCCACTCTATTCGAGCAGTACTTC.